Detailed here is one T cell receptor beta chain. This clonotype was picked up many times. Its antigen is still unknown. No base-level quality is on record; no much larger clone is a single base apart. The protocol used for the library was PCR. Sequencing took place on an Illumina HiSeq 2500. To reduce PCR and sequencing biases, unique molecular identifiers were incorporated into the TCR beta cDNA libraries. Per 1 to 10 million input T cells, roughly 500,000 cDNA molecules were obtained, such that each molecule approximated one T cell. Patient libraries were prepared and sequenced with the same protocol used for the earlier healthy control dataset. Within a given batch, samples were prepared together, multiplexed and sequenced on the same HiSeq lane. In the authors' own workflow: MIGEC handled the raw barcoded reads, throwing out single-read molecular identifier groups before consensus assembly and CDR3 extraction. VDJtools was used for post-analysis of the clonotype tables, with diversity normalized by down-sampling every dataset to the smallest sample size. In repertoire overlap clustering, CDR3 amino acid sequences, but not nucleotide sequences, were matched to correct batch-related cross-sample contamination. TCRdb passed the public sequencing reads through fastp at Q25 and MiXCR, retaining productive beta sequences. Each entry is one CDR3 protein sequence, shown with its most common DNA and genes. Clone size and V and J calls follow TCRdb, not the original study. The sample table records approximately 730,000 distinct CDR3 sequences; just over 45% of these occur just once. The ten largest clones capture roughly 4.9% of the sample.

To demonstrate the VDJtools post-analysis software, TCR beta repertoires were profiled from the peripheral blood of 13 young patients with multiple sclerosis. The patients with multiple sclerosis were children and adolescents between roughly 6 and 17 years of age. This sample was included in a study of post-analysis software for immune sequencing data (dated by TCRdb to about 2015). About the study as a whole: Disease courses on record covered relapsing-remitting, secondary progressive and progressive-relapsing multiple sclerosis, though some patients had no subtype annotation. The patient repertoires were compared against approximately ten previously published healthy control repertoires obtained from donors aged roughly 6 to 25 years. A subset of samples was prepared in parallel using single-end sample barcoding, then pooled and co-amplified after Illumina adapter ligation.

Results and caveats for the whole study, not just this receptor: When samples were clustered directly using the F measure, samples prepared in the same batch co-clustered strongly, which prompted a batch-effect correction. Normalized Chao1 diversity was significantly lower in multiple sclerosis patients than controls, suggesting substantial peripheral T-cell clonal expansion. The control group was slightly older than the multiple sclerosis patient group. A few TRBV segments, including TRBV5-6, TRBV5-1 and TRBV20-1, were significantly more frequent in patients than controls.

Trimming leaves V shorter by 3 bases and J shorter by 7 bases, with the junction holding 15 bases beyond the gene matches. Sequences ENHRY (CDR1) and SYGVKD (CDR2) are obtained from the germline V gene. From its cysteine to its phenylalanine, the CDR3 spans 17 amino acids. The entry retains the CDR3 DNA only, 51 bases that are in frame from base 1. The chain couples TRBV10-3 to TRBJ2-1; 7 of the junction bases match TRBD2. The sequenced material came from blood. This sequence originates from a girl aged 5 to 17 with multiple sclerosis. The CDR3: CAISDPRLAERRNEQFF. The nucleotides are TGTGCCATCAGTGACCCCCGCCTAGCGGAAAGAAGGAATGAGCAGTTCTTC.